The 14 T cell receptor beta chains presented below share a single source sample, sequenced in a study of blood T cells in healthy people across ages. Primers used in a second PCR of about 6 to 11 cycles were a sample-barcoded 5' primer and a J-beta primer mix. TCRdb used MiXCR to reprocess the 5' RACE reads, holding one entry per CDR3 protein. The sample lists about 1.6 million distinct CDR3 sequences, about 32% occurring once. Sequencing was performed on blood. These receptors were obtained from a woman in her twenties or thirties in good health.

V is TRBV4-1 and J is TRBJ2-5, with 8 bases that match TRBD2. This CDR3 comprises 16 residues. After removal of 0 bases from V and 2 bases from J, the junction contained 5 bases not matched to a gene. Germline CDR1 is MGHRA and CDR2 is YSYEKL. CDR3 region: CASSQELSGGQETQYF. DNA for the CDR3: TGCGCCAGCAGCCAAGAGTTAAGCGGGGGTCAAGAGACCCAGTACTTC.

The chain has TRBV7-9 and TRBJ1-5; TRBD1 agrees at 7 bases. Trimming cost V 4 bases and J 5 bases; bases outside gene matches: 5. The CDR3 consists of 14 residues. CDR1 is SEHNR and CDR2 is FQNEAQ in the germline V gene (reference sequence). CDR3 loop: CASSSSTGDQPQHF. The DNA of the CDR3 is TGTGCCAGCAGCTCCTCCACAGGGGATCAGCCCCAGCATTTT.

This sequence joins TRBV29-1 and TRBJ2-2; possibly TRBD1 for D (5 bases). CDR1 SQVTM and CDR2 ANQGSEA come from the germline V gene. This CDR3 has 15 residues. Trimming took 4 bases from V and 5 from J, leaving 17 bases between them. CDR3 sequence (DNA): TGCAGCGTTGGGCCGCGGTCAGGGAAGACCGGGGAGCTGTTTTTT. Translating it yields CSVGPRSGKTGELFF.

The chain links TRBV4-1 to TRBJ2-1; no reliable D call. CDR1 is MGHRA and CDR2 is YSYEKL in the germline V gene. The V end was cut by 0 bases, the J end by 0 bases, with 9 bases between. This CDR3 region has 16 residues. The CDR3 reads CASSQDRFSSYNEQFF. DNA for the CDR3: TGCGCCAGCAGCCAAGATCGCTTTAGCTCCTACAATGAGCAGTTCTTC.

In its sample, this clonotype was seen a few times. This rearrangement joins TRBV12-3 or TRBV12-4 to TRBJ1-2; D ambiguous. The CDR3 covers 14 residues. Trimming took off 8 bases at V and 7 bases at J, with 20 bases between the two ends. CDR3: CASYSGPPGGGYTF. In DNA form, the CDR3 reads TGTGCCAGCTATTCGGGCCCCCCGGGTGGTGGCTACACCTTC.

The gene calls are TRBV9 and TRBJ2-1; D not certain. Germline V CDR1 and CDR2: SGDLS, YYNGEE. V was trimmed by 4 bases and J by 2 bases, leaving 13 bases between them. The CDR3 sequence is 15 residues long. The CDR3 DNA is TGTGCCAGCAGCCCCCCCCCTGGCCCCTACAATGAGCAGTTCTTC. Protein: CASSPPPGPYNEQFF.

This clonotype was recorded a few times. This rearrangement joins TRBV5-1 to TRBJ2-7; 10 positions match TRBD2. The DNA end favors TRBJ2-5, so the J call may be wrong. Germline V gene sequence: CDR1 SGHRS, CDR2 YFSETQ. This CDR3 region has 17 residues. The CDR3 is CASSEGLAEALLKTQYF. As DNA, the CDR3 is TGCGCCAGCAGCGAAGGACTAGCGGAGGCCCTATTGAAGACCCAGTACTTC.

The chain links TRBV12-3 or TRBV12-4 to TRBJ1-6; tentatively, D is TRBD1 (5 bases). V was cut by 8 bases and J by 0 bases, with 11 bases left in between. The CDR3 runs to 15 residues. The CDR3 DNA reads as TGTGCCAGCGGTCGTGACAGCTCCTATAATTCACCCCTCCACTTT. Its translation: CASGRDSSYNSPLHF.

The J gene is TRBJ2-7, the V gene TRBV30; no definite D call. Germline V gene lookup returns CDR1 GTSNPN and CDR2 SVGIG (reference sequence). V lost 0 bases and J lost 3, with 9 bases in between. This CDR3 spans 13 amino acids. The CDR3 DNA is TGTGCCTGGAGTGTACTTAATAGCTACGAGCAGTACTTC. Translated, it gives CAWSVLNSYEQYF.

This clonotype showed up just a few times. J is TRBJ2-1 and V is TRBV20-1; D call uncertain. This CDR3 is 15 amino acids long. Trimming removed 3 bases at V and 2 bases at J, with 14 bases between. In germline, CDR1 is DFQATT, CDR2 SNEGSKA (reference sequence). CDR3 loop: CSASIGVLAYNEQFF. CDR3 nucleotides: TGCAGTGCTAGTATTGGGGTTCTCGCCTACAATGAGCAGTTCTTC.

This clonotype was picked up one time. The chain is built from TRBV28 and TRBJ2-3, with D maybe TRBD1 (6 bases). The CDR3 sequence is 15 residues long. Germline V gene data show CDR1 as MDHEN and CDR2 as SYDVKM. Trimming pared 2 bases from V and 2 bases from J, leaving 11 bases between. For the CDR3, the DNA is TGTGCCAGCAGTTTAAACGGGGACATCACAGATACGCAGTATTTT. Its translation: CASSLNGDITDTQYF.

This clonotype showed up just a few times. This chain links TRBV28 with TRBJ2-7, with D perhaps TRBD1 (5 bases). Trimming stripped 4 bases from V and 5 bases from J, with 9 bases between. The CDR3 loop spans 12 amino acids. The V gene's germline CDR1 is MDHEN and CDR2 SYDVKM. CDR3 region: CASSYIRDEQYF. CDR3 in DNA: TGTGCCAGCAGTTACATCAGGGACGAGCAGTACTTC.

This clonotype appeared once. CDR3 amino acids: CASRYRGTGELFF. In nucleotides, the CDR3 is TGTGCCAGCCGCTACAGGGGGACCGGGGAGCTGTTTTTT. The J gene is TRBJ2-2, the V gene TRBV3-1, with 8 bases lining up with TRBD1. The CDR3 covers 13 residues. V lost 8 bases to trimming and J lost 5 bases; unmatched junction nucleotides: 4. The germline V gene encodes CDR1 LGHDT and CDR2 YNNKEL (reference sequence).

Remarks on this clonotype: At one end the junction does not follow the germline gene, possibly because of a read error. DNA of the CDR3: TGCGCCAGCAGCCCCCCGGGGGGGGAGCTGTTTTTT. This codes for CASSPPGGELFF. The chain joins TRBV7-3 to TRBJ2-2; D might be TRBD2 (5 bases). Germline V gene sequence: CDR1 SGHTA, CDR2 FQGTGA. The CDR3 consists of 12 residues.